This TCR beta chain came from a study of blood T cell repertoires in COVID-19. The overall study: Specimens from acute and convalescent COVID-19 originated in the United States, Italy and Spain. Nucleic acid was either cDNA or gDNA, and it came from T cells, B-cell-depleted T cells, or PBMCs.

Patients of the Seattle cohort, enrolled during active infection, were followed longitudinally. This clone was seen a few times. This CDR3 has 13 residues. Germline lookup yields CDR1 SEHNR and CDR2 FQNEAQ (reference sequence). The V end lost 5 bases, the J end lost 3 bases, and 11 bases lay between the germline ends. Per the study methods: Amplification of reference gene primers was used by the study to estimate nucleated cell counts. Generated by immunoSEQ multiplex PCR, the TCRdb table keeps only in-frame clones and is missing some. That table furnishes V, J and clone size, whereas the DNA furnished D and trimming. Of about 160,000 clones in the sample, around 82% were seen once.

Sequencing was carried out using peripheral blood. V usage is TRBV7-9 and J usage is TRBJ2-7; TRBD2 might be the D (5 bases). The TCR comes from a woman in her thirties or forties with COVID-19, enrolled during active disease. CDR3 amino acids: CASSPDSHYEQYF. The DNA for the CDR3 is TGTGCCAGCAGCCCGGACTCACACTACGAGCAGTACTTC. The full variable domain, its missing parts supplied by reference TRBV7-9 and TRBJ2-7, is DTGVSQNPRHKITKRGQNVTFRCDPISEHNRLYWYRQTLGQGPEFLTYFQNEAQLEKSRLLSDRFSAERPKGSFSTLEIQRTEQGDSAMYLCASSPDSHYEQYFGPGTRLTVT.